The 14 T cell receptor beta chains in this list originate from one sample, sequenced in a study of T cells in Graves' hyperthyroidism and ophthalmopathy. TCR beta CDR3 region amplification was performed from RNA transcripts. Researchers ran a first-round RT-PCR on the TCR CDR3 using the HTBI primer set. In TCRdb, the multiplex PCR reads were re-called with MiXCR into one record per CDR3 protein. The sample consists of hundreds of thousands of distinct CDR3 sequences, 11% to 15% of them appearing once. The sequenced sample was blood. These receptors were obtained from a woman younger than 30 with Graves' hyperthyroidism.

In its sample, this clonotype was seen many times. The rearrangement uses TRBV11-2 and TRBJ2-1; 9 nucleotides line up with TRBD1. The germline V gene encodes CDR1 SGHAT and CDR2 FQNNGV. J was trimmed by 6 bases and V by 3 bases; bases with no gene match: 3. The CDR3 is made up of 14 amino acids. DNA for the CDR3: TGTGCCAGCAGCTTTACGACAGGGGGCAATGAGCAGTTCTTC. This translates into CASSFTTGGNEQFF.

The V gene is TRBV11-1, the J gene TRBJ2-1; TRBD2 matches at 10 bases. Germline CDR1 and CDR2: SGHAT and FQDESV (reference sequence). The CDR3 is 18 amino acids. Losses at the gene ends were 4 bases for V and 4 bases for J; bases not matched to a gene: 13. The DNA for the CDR3 is TGTGCCAGCAGCTCCCACCCTGGGGCTAGCGGGGGTTACAATGAGCAGTTCTTC. Residues: CASSSHPGASGGYNEQFF.

This chain uses TRBV7-9 with TRBJ1-3; weak D call: TRBD1 (5 bases). The CDR3 contains 14 residues. Germline V CDR1 and CDR2: SEHNR, FQNEAQ (reference sequence). V was clipped by 6 bases and J by 0 bases, with 9 bases between them. The CDR3 is CASSFDSSGNTIYF. The CDR3 DNA reads as TGTGCCAGCAGTTTCGACAGCTCTGGAAACACCATATATTTT.

This clonotype was recorded at least ten times. This sequence joins TRBV6-1 and TRBJ2-7; D gene ambiguous. The germline V gene encodes CDR1 MNHNS and CDR2 SASEGT. The CDR3 runs 12 residues. V lost 5 bases, J lost 7 bases, and 12 bases lay in between. DNA of the CDR3: TGTGCCAGCAGTTACTCATGGTCTGAGCAGTACTTC. Residues: CASSYSWSEQYF.

Notes on this clonotype: It may be a read error: a sequence one base away is much more abundant. The chain links TRBV11-2 to TRBJ2-2; TRBD2 is a possible D gene (5 bases). V was shortened by 1 base and J by 2 bases, with 11 bases between the two germline ends. This CDR3 region has 16 residues. Germline V lookup: CDR1 SGHAT, CDR2 FQNNGV. CDR3 amino acids: CASSLALAPNTGELFF. The CDR3 DNA is TGTGCCAGCAGCTTAGCTCTAGCCCCCAACACCGGGGAGCTGTTTTTT.

The chain employs TRBV10-1 and TRBJ2-3; possibly TRBD2 for D (5 bases). V shed 8 bases and J shed 0 bases, with 18 bases lying between them. The CDR3 contains 16 residues. Germline CDR1 is WNHNN and CDR2 is SYGVQD (reference sequence). The DNA of the CDR3 is TGCGCCAGCTCGGACCTACTAGGCCGGAGCACAGATACGCAGTATTTT. Protein: CASSDLLGRSTDTQYF.

This chain joins TRBV3-1 and TRBJ2-2; a possible D gene is TRBD2 (5 bases). V lost 0 bases and J 3 bases, leaving 8 bases between the germline ends. CDR1 is LGHDT and CDR2 is YNNKEL in the germline V gene (reference sequence). This CDR3 has 15 residues. CDR3 nucleotides: TGTGCCAGCAGCCAAGATTACGGGGACACCGGGGAGCTGTTTTTT. Its translation: CASSQDYGDTGELFF. Filled out from reference TRBV3-1 and TRBJ2-2, the complete variable domain reads DTAVSQTPKYLVTQMGNDKSIKCEQNLGHDTMYWYKQDSKKFLKIMFSYNNKELIINETVPNRFSPKSPDKAHLNLHINSLELGDSAVYFCASSQDYGDTGELFFGEGSRLTVL.

This clonotype came up a few times. The V call is TRBV12-5, the J call TRBJ2-5; tentatively, D is TRBD1 or TRBD2 (5 bases each). The V gene's germline CDR1 is LGHNT and CDR2 FRNRAP. The V gene lost 6 bases and the J gene lost 5 bases, with 10 bases spanning the gap. The CDR3 is 12 residues long. The CDR3 loop reads CASGRGWETQYF. Here the CDR3 DNA reads TGTGCTAGTGGGAGGGGCTGGGAGACCCAGTACTTC.

The chain recombines TRBV28 with TRBJ2-3; D gene unclear. Germline V gene lookup returns CDR1 MDHEN and CDR2 SYDVKM. Trimming stripped 0 bases from V and 0 bases from J, with 7 bases between. This CDR3 region has 15 residues. The CDR3 protein is CASSLWSGSTDTQYF. For the CDR3, the DNA is TGTGCCAGCAGTTTATGGTCTGGAAGCACAGATACGCAGTATTTT.

This clonotype was recorded many times. The chain employs TRBV7-2 and TRBJ2-7; TRBD2 is a possible D gene (6 bases). The CDR3 length is 15 residues. Germline CDR1 is SGHTA and CDR2 is FQGNSA. V gave up 2 bases and J gave up 0 bases, with 11 bases separating them. In DNA form, the CDR3 reads TGTGCCAGCAGCTTAAAGCGGGCACTCTCCTACGAGCAGTACTTC. It is translated as CASSLKRALSYEQYF.

This clonotype was seen only a few times. The chain couples TRBV11-2 to TRBJ2-1; 13 bases are shared with TRBD2. The germline gives CDR1 SGHAT, CDR2 FQNNGV. CDR3 size: 18 residues. Unmatched junction bases numbered 11, after V lost 1 base and J lost 8 bases. CDR3 in amino acids: CASSLAGLAGASLYEQFF. For the CDR3, the DNA is TGTGCCAGCAGCTTAGCCGGACTAGCGGGAGCTTCTTTGTATGAGCAGTTCTTC.

This clonotype was seen many times. The V gene is TRBV20-1, the J gene TRBJ2-1; D is perhaps TRBD2 (6 bases). This CDR3 spans 16 amino acids. The germline CDR1 and CDR2 sequences are DFQATT and SNEGSKA (reference sequence). V lost 0 bases, J lost 0 bases, and 12 bases lay in between. The CDR3 nucleotides are TGCAGTGCTAGAGATTTAGCGGATAGCTCCTACAATGAGCAGTTCTTC. It encodes CSARDLADSSYNEQFF.

This clonotype appeared a few times. The rearrangement uses TRBV7-9 and TRBJ1-3, with 7 bases matching TRBD1. V dropped 0 bases and J dropped 6; count of bases not matched to a gene: 11. This CDR3 has 17 residues. CDR1 SEHNR and CDR2 FQNEAQ come from the germline V gene (reference sequence). The CDR3 region is CASSLATGSIRKNTIYF. The CDR3 DNA is TGTGCCAGCAGCTTAGCGACAGGGTCGATTCGCAAAAACACCATATATTTT.

This clonotype has ten or more counts. The J gene is TRBJ1-1, the V gene TRBV4-1, with TRBD1 identical over 8 bases. CDR3 length: 15 residues. Germline loops: CDR1 MGHRA, CDR2 YSYEKL. V gave up 3 bases and J gave up 0 bases; unmatched junction bases: 3. The CDR3 sequence: CASSQRTGLNTEAFF. CDR3 sequence (DNA): TGCGCCAGCAGCCAGAGGACAGGGCTGAACACTGAAGCTTTCTTT.